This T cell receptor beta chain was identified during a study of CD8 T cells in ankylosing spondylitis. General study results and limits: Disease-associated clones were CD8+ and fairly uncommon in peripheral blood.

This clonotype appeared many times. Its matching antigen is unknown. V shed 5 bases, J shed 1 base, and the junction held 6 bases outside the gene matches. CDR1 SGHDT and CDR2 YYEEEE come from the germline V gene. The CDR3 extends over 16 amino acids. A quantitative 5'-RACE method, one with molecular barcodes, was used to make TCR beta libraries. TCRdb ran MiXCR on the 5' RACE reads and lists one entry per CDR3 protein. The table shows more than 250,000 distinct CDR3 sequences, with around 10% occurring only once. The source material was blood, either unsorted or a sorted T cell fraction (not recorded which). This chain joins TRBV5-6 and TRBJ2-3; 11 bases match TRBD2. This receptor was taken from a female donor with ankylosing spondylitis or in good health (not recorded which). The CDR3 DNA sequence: TGTGCCAGCAGGCCCCCGACTAGCGGGGGCACAGATACGCAGTATTTT. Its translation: CASRPPTSGGTDTQYF.